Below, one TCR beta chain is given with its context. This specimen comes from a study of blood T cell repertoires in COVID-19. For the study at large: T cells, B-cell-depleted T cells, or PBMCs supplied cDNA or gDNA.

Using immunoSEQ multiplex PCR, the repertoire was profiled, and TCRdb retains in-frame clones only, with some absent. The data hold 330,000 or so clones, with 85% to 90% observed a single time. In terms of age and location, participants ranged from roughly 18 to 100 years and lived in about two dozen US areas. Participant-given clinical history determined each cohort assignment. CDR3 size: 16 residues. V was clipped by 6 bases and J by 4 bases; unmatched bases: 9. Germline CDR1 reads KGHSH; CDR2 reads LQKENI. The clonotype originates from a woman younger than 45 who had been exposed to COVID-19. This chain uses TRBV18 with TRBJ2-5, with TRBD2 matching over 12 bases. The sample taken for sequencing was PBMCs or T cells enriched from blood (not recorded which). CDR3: CASSPRLAGESETQYF. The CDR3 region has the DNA TGTGCCAGCTCTCCGCGACTAGCGGGAGAATCAGAGACCCAGTACTTC.